The sample holds one count of the clone carrying this T cell receptor (beta chain). What it binds is not known. This entry belongs to a study of cytomegalovirus exposure and HLA in healthy donors. Donors sampled were nominally healthy, though unrecorded immune exposures were likely. In the PCR, 60 Vbeta and 13 Jbeta primers were used. Sequencing was performed with immunoSEQ multiplex PCR; in TCRdb, only in-frame clones are kept and a portion is missing. The data hold tens of thousands of clones, with nearly 80% observed a single time. Study-level results: Productive status was seen about 87% or about 30% of the time for most TCR beta V segments in an earlier analysis. Highly shared sequence variants in one cluster were likely a sequencing artifact. Presence/absence analyses treated sequencing depth as roughly uniform across donors.

CDR1 and CDR2 from the germline V gene are SGHRS and YFSETQ. The V end was cut by 2 bases, the J end by 0 bases, with 12 bases between. This CDR3 comprises 15 residues. Sequenced: PBMCs. The sequence derives from a female donor in good health and CMV-seronegative. The chain couples TRBV5-1 to TRBJ2-7; D might be TRBD1 (5 bases). The CDR3 DNA reads TGCGCCAGCAGCTTAAGACAGTACAGCTCCTACGAGCAGTACTTC. It specifies CASSLRQYSSYEQYF.